These 3 T cell receptor beta chains came from one sample sequenced in a study of CD8 T cells in ankylosing spondylitis. Notes on the study in general: A TCR beta motif made of about 8 highly homologous variants seemed typical of ankylosing spondylitis blood.

One entry per CDR3 protein results from TCRdb running MiXCR on the 5' RACE reads. The sample gives some 220,000 distinct CDR3 sequences, around 6.6% of which show up once; around 14% is in the top ten. Their cognate antigens are unknown. Sequencing was performed on blood, either unsorted or a sorted T cell fraction (not recorded which). These TCRs come from a male donor with ankylosing spondylitis.

This CDR3 is CSVVTSTGELFF. CDR3 nucleotides: TGCAGCGTTGTGACTAGTACCGGGGAGCTGTTTTTT. The V call is TRBV29-1, the J call TRBJ2-2; a weak D match, TRBD2 (6 bases). The V and J ends lost 4 bases and 5 bases respectively, with 8 bases between them. CDR1 and CDR2 from the germline V gene are SQVTM and ANQGSEA. The CDR3 spans 12 residues.

On this clonotype itself: A much larger clone sits a single nucleotide away, making a read error possible. The gene calls are TRBV2 and TRBJ2-1; 7 nucleotides line up with TRBD2. CDR1 and CDR2 (germline): SNHLY, FYNNEI. The CDR3 runs to 15 residues. The CDR3: CAISEAQARGYEQFF. The CDR3 DNA reads as TGTGCCATCAGTGAAGCGCAGGCGCGGGGGTATGAGCAGTTCTTC.

This clonotype has only a few counts. V is TRBV7-9 and J is TRBJ1-6, with D possibly being TRBD1 (5 bases). Trimming pared 1 base from V and 9 bases from J, leaving 10 bases between. The germline CDR1 and CDR2 sequences are SEHNR and FQNEAQ (reference sequence). The CDR3 runs to 14 residues. The CDR3 DNA sequence: TGTGCCAGCAGCTTAGGACAGAGGTTTTCACCCCTCCACTTT. As protein: CASSLGQRFSPLHF.